These T cell receptor beta chains were read from a single sample in a study of vaccination and CD4 T cells after COVID-19. TCRdb recomputed calls from the PCR reads with MiXCR, one row per CDR3 protein. The sample consists of 24,000 or so distinct CDR3 sequences, roughly 42% of them appearing once. These receptors have no known antigen. The specimen was CD4+ T cells from blood, cultured in vitro. These receptors all come from a human donor who had recovered from COVID-19. CDR3s include the opening cysteine and the closing phenylalanine or tryptophan. A D gene is named only where the DNA matches it firmly. Clone size is shown for a subset of rows, as once, few, many or a class of expanded clone.

j_call	d_call	clone_size	v_call	cdr3_aa	cdr3_nt
TRBJ1-1	TRBD1	few	TRBV2	CASRAQGVHLEAFF	TGTGCCAGCAGGGCACAGGGGGTGCATCTTGAAGCTTTCTTT
TRBJ1-1	.	few	TRBV19	CASSPSWLDTEAFF	TGTGCCAGTAGTCCCTCGTGGTTAGACACTGAAGCTTTCTTT
TRBJ1-1	.	.	TRBV5-1	CASSLGGGGTEAFF	TGCGCCAGCAGCTTGGGAGGTGGAGGCACTGAAGCTTTCTTT
TRBJ2-5	TRBD2	few	TRBV20-1	CSAVRLAGYQETQYF	TGCAGTGCCGTCAGACTAGCGGGATACCAAGAGACCCAGTACTTC
TRBJ1-1	.	.	TRBV10-2	CASSGPNRGNTEAFF	TGCGCCAGCAGTGGCCCAAACCGGGGGAACACTGAAGCTTTCTTT
TRBJ1-5	.	few	TRBV7-2	CASSLETSNQPQHF	TGTGCCAGCAGCTTAGAAACTAGCAATCAGCCCCAGCATTTT
TRBJ1-2	.	.	TRBV18	CASSPGLDGGGYTF	TGTGCCAGCTCACCGGGGTTGGACGGGGGCGGCTACACCTTC
TRBJ1-1	.	.	TRBV12-3/TRBV12-4	CASTLRGQDTEAFF	TGTGCCAGCACTCTTCGGGGTCAGGACACTGAAGCTTTCTTT
TRBJ1-5	.	.	TRBV28	CASSPGFLRNQPQHF	TGTGCCAGCAGTCCAGGGTTTTTGCGCAATCAGCCCCAGCATTTT
TRBJ2-7	.	few	TRBV4-3	CASSQVVFAEPYEQYF	TGCGCCAGCAGCCAAGTAGTATTTGCAGAACCCTACGAGCAGTACTTC
TRBJ2-1	.	once	TRBV5-8	CASQQGAYNEQFF	TGTGCCAGCCAGCAAGGGGCCTACAATGAGCAGTTCTTC
TRBJ2-5	.	.	TRBV20-1	CSAFGKETQYF	TGCAGTGCTTTCGGAAAAGAGACCCAGTACTTC
TRBJ1-6	.	.	TRBV5-1	CASSLVTGGSPLHF	TGCGCCAGCAGCTTGGTGACCGGAGGTTCACCCCTCCACTTT
TRBJ2-1	TRBD2	.	TRBV20-1	CSAHPRLAGLAYNEQFF	TGCAGTGCCCACCCCAGACTAGCGGGGCTGGCCTACAATGAGCAGTTCTTC
TRBJ1-2	TRBD1	.	TRBV7-9	CASSWGGQGANGYTF	TGTGCCAGCAGCTGGGGGGGACAGGGGGCTAACGGCTACACCTTC
TRBJ1-5	TRBD1	.	TRBV10-3	CAISDRGLSNQPQHF	TGTGCCATCAGTGACAGGGGGCTTAGCAATCAGCCCCAGCATTTT
TRBJ2-5	.	few	TRBV7-9	CASSFRGPQETQYF	TGTGCCAGCAGCTTCAGGGGACCTCAAGAGACCCAGTACTTC
TRBJ2-3	TRBD2	few	TRBV4-1	CASSQVSSGAVTDTQYF	TGCGCCAGCAGCCAAGTGTCGAGCGGGGCCGTAACAGATACGCAGTATTTT
TRBJ2-7	.	.	TRBV27	CASSLDGQLSYEQYF	TGTGCCAGCAGTTTGGATGGACAGCTATCCTACGAGCAGTACTTC
TRBJ2-1	TRBD2	.	TRBV20-1	CSAGTRGNEQFF	TGCAGTGCTGGGACTAGGGGCAATGAGCAGTTCTTC
TRBJ2-1	.	.	TRBV15	CASSRDGPPEQFF	TGTGCCTCCAGCAGGGACGGCCCCCCTGAGCAGTTCTTC
TRBJ1-2	.	.	TRBV6-5	CASSYGGLGYTF	TGTGCCAGCAGTTACGGGGGGCTTGGCTACACCTTC
TRBJ2-2	.	.	TRBV7-3	CASSTGTPNTGELFF	TGTGCCAGCAGCACCGGGACTCCTAACACCGGGGAGCTGTTTTTT
TRBJ1-6	TRBD1	.	TRBV28	CASSARDSHSPLHF	TGTGCCAGCAGTGCCCGGGACAGTCATTCACCCCTCCACTTT
TRBJ2-3	.	.	TRBV5-4	CASNIDGDPLGTDTQYF	TGTGCCAGCAATATAGACGGGGATCCCCTCGGCACAGATACGCAGTATTTT
TRBJ2-4	TRBD2	.	TRBV7-9	CASSFGTSGNIQYF	TGTGCCAGCAGCTTCGGGACTAGCGGAAACATTCAGTACTTC
TRBJ2-3	TRBD2	few	TRBV11-2	CASITTGGVTDTQYF	TGTGCCAGCATCACGACGGGGGGGGTCACAGATACGCAGTATTTT
TRBJ2-5	.	.	TRBV6-1	CASSTYRQETQYF	TGTGCCAGCAGTACCTACAGGCAGGAGACCCAGTACTTC
TRBJ1-2	.	.	TRBV4-3	CASSQESWNYGYTF	TGCGCCAGCAGCCAAGAGAGCTGGAACTATGGCTACACCTTC
TRBJ2-2	TRBD1	.	TRBV20-1	CSARVRTGGDTGELFF	TGCAGTGCTAGAGTTAGGACAGGGGGTGACACCGGGGAGCTGTTTTTT